This T cell receptor (beta chain) is drawn from a study of shared clonotypes between healthy human individuals. Profiling relied on immunoSEQ multiplex PCR, and the TCRdb table lists in-frame clones only, not all of them. Altogether over a million clones are present, approximately 80% being singletons, with the ten largest covering approximately 0.5%. This clone was seen only once. The germline V gene encodes CDR1 LNHNV and CDR2 YYDKDF (reference sequence). V lost 5 bases and J lost 2; bases outside the gene matches: 10. The CDR3 has 16 amino acids. This rearrangement joins TRBV15 to TRBJ2-5; 8 positions agree with TRBD2. The receptor was isolated from a man younger than 30 in good health. Some clones in this sample may be carry-over from other donors' samples. Sequencing used memory CD4+ T cells from PBMCs. Subset described: CD45RA-negative fraction. CDR3 DNA sequence: TGTGCCACCAGCGGGTCGGGAGCGGGAGTTCAAGAGACCCAGTACTTC. This translates into CATSGSGAGVQETQYF.